The 8 T cell receptor beta chains below all came from one sample that was sequenced in a study of blood T cells in healthy people across ages. A second roughly 7 to 11 cycle PCR used barcoded and J-beta primers. Each CDR3 protein is one row after TCRdb ran MiXCR on the 5' RACE reads. This sample has some 800,000 distinct CDR3 sequences, with roughly 25% found just once. The same sample was also studied in work on T cells of mothers and their children.

Sequenced material: blood. The receptor source for this set is a boy between 10 and 17 years old in good health.

This clonotype appeared a few times. The V gene is TRBV27, the J gene TRBJ2-5, with 10 positions matching TRBD2. The V and J ends lost 5 bases and 1 base, in that order; junction bases with no gene match: 13. CDR3 length: 18 residues. CDR1 is MNHEY and CDR2 is SMNVEV in the germline V gene (reference sequence). The CDR3 region has the DNA TGTGCCAGCAGTCCTCGGGCTAGCGGGGGCAAAATCCAAGAGACCCAGTACTTC. Translation gives CASSPRASGGKIQETQYF.

There are a few counts of this clonotype. The gene calls are TRBV9 and TRBJ2-1, with D perhaps TRBD2 (6 bases). This CDR3 is 15 amino acids long. The V and J ends lost 0 bases and 3 bases respectively, with 10 bases between them. Germline V gene sequence: CDR1 SGDLS, CDR2 YYNGEE. In DNA form, the CDR3 reads TGTGCCAGCAGCGTAGGGGCGGGGCTCTACAATGAGCAGTTCTTC. Translated: CASSVGAGLYNEQFF.

This clonotype was observed a handful of times. V gene TRBV29-1 combines with J gene TRBJ2-5; the match to TRBD2 covers 10 bases. The J call is uncertain, as TRBJ2-1 better fits the DNA end. This CDR3 contains 15 residues. Germline loops: CDR1 SQVTM, CDR2 ANQGSEA. Here the CDR3 reads CSVEFRAGGPNEQFF. The CDR3 DNA follows: TGCAGCGTTGAGTTTCGAGCGGGGGGGCCAAATGAGCAGTTCTTC.

This clonotype appeared a few times. The V call is TRBV7-2, the J call TRBJ2-1; 11 nucleotides agree with TRBD2. The germline gives CDR1 SGHTA, CDR2 FQGNSA. With 5 bases clipped from V and 8 bases from J, the junction kept 8 bases outside the gene matches. The CDR3 is 15 amino acids. CDR3 residues: CASSASSGGYDEQFF. The CDR3 DNA reads as TGTGCCAGCAGCGCATCTAGCGGGGGGTACGATGAGCAGTTCTTC.

The rearrangement uses TRBV6-2 or TRBV6-3 and TRBJ2-7, with D uncertain. The CDR3 has 13 amino acids. The V and J ends lost 5 bases and 6 bases respectively, with 14 bases between them. The V gene's germline CDR1 is MNHEY and CDR2 SVGEGT. CDR3 DNA: TGTGCCAGCAGTCAGCAGAATGTTATCGAGCAGTACTTC. It specifies CASSQQNVIEQYF.

The genes are TRBV20-1 and TRBJ1-1; D ambiguous. The V gene lost 1 base and the J gene lost 3 bases, with 9 bases spanning the gap. The CDR3 extends over 13 amino acids. Germline-derived CDR1 and CDR2 are DFQATT and SNEGSKA (reference sequence). The CDR3 spells CSARGGLDTEAFF. The CDR3 region has the DNA TGCAGTGCTAGAGGAGGGTTGGACACTGAAGCTTTCTTT.

The CDR3 spells CASSHEPRTSGVQYEQYF. The CDR3 nucleotides read TGTGCCAGCAGTCACGAACCCAGGACTAGCGGGGTACAGTACGAGCAGTACTTC. V usage is TRBV6-5 and J usage is TRBJ2-5; TRBD2 aligns across 12 bases. Matching the DNA end better, TRBJ2-7 makes the J call doubtful. From germline, CDR1 is MNHEY and CDR2 SVGAGI. The length of the CDR3 is 18 residues.

The chain is built from TRBV4-3 and TRBJ1-6, with 7 bases fitting TRBD1. Per the germline V gene, CDR1 is LGHNA and CDR2 is YSLEER. Losses at the gene ends were 3 bases for V and 8 bases for J; bases not matched to a gene: 19. The CDR3 sequence is 19 residues long. The CDR3: CASSQRRGPDRAADSPLHF. In DNA, the CDR3 is TGCGCCAGCAGCCAGAGGAGGGGGCCCGATCGAGCTGCGGATTCACCCCTCCACTTT.